The 3 T cell receptor beta chains in this list originate from one sample, sequenced in a study of blood T cell repertoires in COVID-19. Generated by immunoSEQ multiplex PCR, the TCRdb table keeps only in-frame clones and is missing some. The table lists some 90,000 clones, 89% of them singletons. Sequences were obtained from peripheral blood. These receptors were collected from a man in his fifties or sixties with acute or convalescent COVID-19.

The chain carries TRBV12-3 or TRBV12-4 and TRBJ1-1; no firm D call. V shed 2 bases and J shed 8 bases, with 6 bases lying between them. This CDR3 is 11 amino acids long. CDR3 DNA sequence: TGTGCCAGCAGTTTACTAGACGAAGCTTTCTTT. Protein: CASSLLDEAFF.

This clone was seen once. V is TRBV7-2 and J is TRBJ1-5; 7 bases are a match to TRBD1. After removal of 4 bases from V and 5 bases from J, the junction contained 8 bases not matched to a gene. This CDR3 has 15 residues. Germline CDR1 is SGHTA and CDR2 is FQGNSA. CDR3 nucleotides: TGTGCCAGCAGCTCCTCGTCGACAGGGTATCAGCCCCAGCATTTT. Translating it yields CASSSSSTGYQPQHF.

The V gene is TRBV30, the J gene TRBJ1-2; D gene uncertain. Germline CDR1 is GTSNPN and CDR2 is SVGIG (reference sequence). Trimming pared 0 bases from V and 8 bases from J, leaving 7 bases between. This CDR3 comprises 11 residues. The CDR3 sequence: CAWSVMRGYTF. CDR3 DNA: TGTGCCTGGAGTGTAATGAGGGGCTACACCTTC.